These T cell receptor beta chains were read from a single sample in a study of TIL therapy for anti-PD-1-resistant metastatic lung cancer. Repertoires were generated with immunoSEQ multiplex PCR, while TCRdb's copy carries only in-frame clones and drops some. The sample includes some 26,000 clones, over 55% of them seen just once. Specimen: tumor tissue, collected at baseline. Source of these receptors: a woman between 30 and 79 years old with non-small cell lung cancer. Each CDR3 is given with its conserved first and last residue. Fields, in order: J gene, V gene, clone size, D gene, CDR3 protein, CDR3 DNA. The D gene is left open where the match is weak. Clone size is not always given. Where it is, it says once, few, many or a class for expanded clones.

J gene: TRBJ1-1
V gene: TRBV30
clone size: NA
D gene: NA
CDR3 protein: CAWSIGLRTEAFF
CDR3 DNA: TGTGCCTGGAGCATAGGGCTTCGGACTGAAGCTTTCTTT

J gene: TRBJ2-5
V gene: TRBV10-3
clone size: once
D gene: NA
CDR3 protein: CAISEGRPKETQYF
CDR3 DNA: TGTGCCATCAGTGAAGGCCGTCCCAAAGAGACCCAGTACTTC

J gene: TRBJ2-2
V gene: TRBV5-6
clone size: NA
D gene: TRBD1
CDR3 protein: CASSSRTGATGELFF
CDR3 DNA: TGTGCCAGCAGCTCCCGGACAGGGGCCACCGGGGAGCTGTTTTTT

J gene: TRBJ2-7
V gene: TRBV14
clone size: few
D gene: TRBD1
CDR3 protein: CASSEGDRAYEQYF
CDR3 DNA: TGTGCCAGCAGCGAAGGGGACAGGGCCTACGAGCAGTACTTC

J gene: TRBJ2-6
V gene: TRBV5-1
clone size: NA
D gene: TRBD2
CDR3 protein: CASSTAGGSGANVLTF
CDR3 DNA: TGCGCCAGCAGCACGGCGGGAGGATCCGGGGCCAACGTCCTGACTTTC

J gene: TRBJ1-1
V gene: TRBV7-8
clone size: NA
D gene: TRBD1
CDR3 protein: CASSLTLTGPEAFF
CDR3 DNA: TGTGCCAGCAGCCTGACCCTGACAGGGCCTGAAGCTTTCTTT

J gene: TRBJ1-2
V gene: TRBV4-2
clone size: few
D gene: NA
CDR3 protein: CASSLSGDGYGYTF
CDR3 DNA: TGTGCCAGCAGCTTATCGGGGGATGGGTATGGCTACACCTTC

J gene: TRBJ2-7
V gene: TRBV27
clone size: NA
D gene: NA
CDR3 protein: CASSLYTGLSYEQYF
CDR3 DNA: TGTGCCAGCAGTTTATACACAGGACTCTCCTACGAGCAGTACTTC

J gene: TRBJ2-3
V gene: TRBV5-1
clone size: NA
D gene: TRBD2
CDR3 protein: CASSLVAGGLADTQYF
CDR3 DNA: TGCGCCAGCAGCTTGGTTGCGGGAGGGCTTGCAGATACGCAGTATTTT

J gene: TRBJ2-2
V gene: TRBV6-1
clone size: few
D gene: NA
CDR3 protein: CASSDAGPGELFF
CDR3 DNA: TGTGCCAGCAGTGACGCAGGGCCCGGGGAGCTGTTTTTT

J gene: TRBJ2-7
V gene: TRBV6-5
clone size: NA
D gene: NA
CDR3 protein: CASSPGQMGYEQYF
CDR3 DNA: TGTGCCAGCAGTCCGGGACAAATGGGCTACGAGCAGTACTTC

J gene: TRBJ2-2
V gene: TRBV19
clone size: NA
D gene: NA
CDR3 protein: CASSIVRVPELFF
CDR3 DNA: TGTGCCAGTAGTATCGTCAGGGTACCAGAGCTGTTTTTT

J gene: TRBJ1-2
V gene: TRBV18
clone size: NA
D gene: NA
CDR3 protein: CASSPGDGYTF
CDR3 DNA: TGTGCCAGCTCACCAGGGGATGGCTACACCTTC

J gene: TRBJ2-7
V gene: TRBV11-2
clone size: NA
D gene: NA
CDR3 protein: CASTLAISSYEQYF
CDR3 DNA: TGTGCCAGCACTTTAGCGATTAGCTCCTACGAGCAGTACTTC

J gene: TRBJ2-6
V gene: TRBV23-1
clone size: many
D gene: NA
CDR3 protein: CASSRGATPDLSGANVLTF
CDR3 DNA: TGCGCCAGCAGCCGAGGGGCCACCCCTGACCTCTCTGGGGCCAACGTCCTGACTTTC

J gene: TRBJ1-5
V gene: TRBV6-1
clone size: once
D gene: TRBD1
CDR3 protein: CASNPPTGGGQPQHF
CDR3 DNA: TGTGCCAGCAATCCACCGACAGGGGGCGGTCAGCCCCAGCATTTT

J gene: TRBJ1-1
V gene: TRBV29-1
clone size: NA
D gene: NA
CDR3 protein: CSVGVLQGTTEAFF
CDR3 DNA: TGCAGCGTTGGCGTACTACAGGGTACTACTGAAGCTTTCTTT

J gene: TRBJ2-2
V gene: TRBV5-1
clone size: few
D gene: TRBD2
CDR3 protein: CASSGLAGATGELFF
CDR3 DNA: TGCGCCAGCAGCGGACTAGCGGGAGCCACCGGGGAGCTGTTTTTT

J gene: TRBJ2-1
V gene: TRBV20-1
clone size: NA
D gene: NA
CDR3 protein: CSASEQFGFF
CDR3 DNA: TGCAGTGCTAGCGAACAGTTTGGGTTCTTC

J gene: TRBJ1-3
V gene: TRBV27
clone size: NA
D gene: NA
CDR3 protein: CASSFRGTGNTIYF
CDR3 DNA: TGTGCCAGCAGTTTCAGGGGAACTGGAAACACCATATATTTT

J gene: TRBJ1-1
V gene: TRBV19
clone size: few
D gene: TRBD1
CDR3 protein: CARSSGGPFPGQHTEAFF
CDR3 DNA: TGTGCCAGATCCTCAGGGGGCCCGTTCCCCGGGCAACACACTGAAGCTTTCTTT

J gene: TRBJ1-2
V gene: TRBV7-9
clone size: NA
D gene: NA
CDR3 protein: CASSLGDLGYGYTF
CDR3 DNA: TGTGCCAGCAGCTTAGGGGACCTTGGGTATGGCTACACCTTC

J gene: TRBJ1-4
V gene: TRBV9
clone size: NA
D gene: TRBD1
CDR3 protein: CASSFRTGEVEKLFF
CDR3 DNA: TGTGCCAGCAGCTTTAGGACAGGGGAAGTTGAAAAACTGTTTTTT